These 20 T cell receptor beta chains were sequenced from one sample in a study of early T cells in non-severe SARS-CoV-2 infection. MiXCR, run by TCRdb on the 5' RACE reads, gives a single entry per CDR3 protein. The sample shows about 27,000 distinct CDR3 sequences, 5% to 7% of them seen only once. The sequencing input was whole blood. The origin of the receptors is an adult who was a healthcare worker with PCR-confirmed SARS-CoV-2 infection or an uninfected control (not recorded which).

This clonotype showed up many times. This chain connects TRBV3-1 to TRBJ1-2; D uncertain. The ends were cut back, 1 base at V and 4 bases at J, with 13 bases in the middle. Germline-derived CDR1 and CDR2 are LGHDT and YNNKEL (reference sequence). The CDR3 runs to 15 residues. The CDR3 here is CASSQGAGRGYGYTF. The CDR3 DNA reads as TGTGCCAGCAGCCAAGGGGCCGGGCGGGGCTATGGCTACACCTTC.

The table lists this clonotype with a few counts. This chain uses TRBV12-3 or TRBV12-4 with TRBJ1-1, with D maybe TRBD1 (6 bases). The CDR3 contains 12 residues. Trimming pared 5 bases from V and 8 bases from J, leaving 12 bases between. The CDR3 reads CASSRQGREAFF. In nucleotides, the CDR3 is TGTGCCAGCAGTCGTCAGGGGAGGGAAGCTTTCTTT.

In this sample, this clonotype turned up a few times. The rearrangement links TRBV20-1 to TRBJ1-1; 10 nucleotides line up with TRBD1. This CDR3 is built from 15 residues. The J segment lost 5 bases and the V segment lost 5 bases, leaving 11 bases of the junction unmatched. Per germline, CDR1 DFQATT and CDR2 SNEGSKA (reference sequence). The CDR3: CSASAGDRGRTEAFF. In DNA, the CDR3 is TGCAGTGCTTCCGCCGGGGACAGGGGACGGACTGAAGCTTTCTTT.

This chain uses TRBV12-3 or TRBV12-4 with TRBJ2-7; weak D call: TRBD1 (7 bases). Trimming shortened V by 2 bases and J by 6 bases, and 17 bases separated the two germline ends. This CDR3 is built from 15 residues. CDR3 sequence (DNA): TGTGCCAGCAGTTTAAGGGCTCAGGGGGGAGGCGAGCAGTACTTC. Translation: CASSLRAQGGGEQYF.

This clonotype showed up many times. The J gene is TRBJ2-6, the V gene TRBV24-1; no reliable D call. The length of the CDR3 is 14 residues. Germline CDR1 and CDR2: KGHDR and SFDVKD. V was cut by 2 bases and J by 2 bases, with 3 bases left in between. The DNA of the CDR3 is TGTGCCACCAGTGATTCTCCTGGGGCCAACGTCCTGACTTTC. It translates to CATSDSPGANVLTF.

The chain joins TRBV2 to TRBJ2-3; 10 bases map to TRBD2. Trimming at V came to 6 bases and at J to 4 bases, leaving 4 bases not matched to a gene. Germline-derived CDR1 and CDR2 are SNHLY and FYNNEI. CDR3 length equals 14 residues. DNA for the CDR3: TGTGCCAGCAGACTAGCGGGATTTCCAGATACGCAGTATTTT. Amino acid sequence: CASRLAGFPDTQYF.

This chain joins TRBV5-5 and TRBJ2-1, with 7 bases identical to TRBD2. V was pared by 4 bases and J by 6 bases, with 7 bases of the junction left unmatched. This CDR3 spans 14 amino acids. CDR1 and CDR2 from the germline V gene are SGHKS and YYEKEE (reference sequence). The CDR3 loop is CASSLRLAPNEQFF. As DNA, the CDR3 is TGTGCCAGCAGCCTTCGACTAGCTCCCAATGAGCAGTTCTTC.

This clonotype has ten or more counts. This chain connects TRBV20-1 to TRBJ2-1; 12 nucleotides line up with TRBD2. The V gene's germline CDR1 is DFQATT and CDR2 SNEGSKA (reference sequence). This CDR3 comprises 15 residues. Trimming cost V 3 bases and J 9 bases; bases outside gene matches: 9. CDR3 sequence reads: CSARARLAGAFEQFF. CDR3 nucleotide sequence: TGCAGTGCTAGGGCCAGACTAGCGGGGGCGTTTGAGCAGTTCTTC.

At least ten counts were recorded for this clonotype. The chain employs TRBV7-8 and TRBJ2-7; maybe TRBD1 (6 bases). V shed 3 bases and J shed 2 bases, with 29 bases lying between them. CDR1 SGHVS and CDR2 FQNEAQ come from the germline V gene. This CDR3 region has 20 residues. The CDR3, as DNA: TGTGCCAGCAGCTTGGCGTTATGGGGGCAGGGAGATTATCAGACCTACGAGCAGTACTTC. Translation: CASSLALWGQGDYQTYEQYF.

This clonotype is deemed medium-sized. The chain has TRBV5-1 and TRBJ2-3; D tentatively fits TRBD1 or TRBD2 (5 bases each). Trimming cost V 3 bases and J 0 bases, with 8 bases left between them. The CDR3 runs 14 residues. Germline V gene sequence: CDR1 SGHRS, CDR2 YFSETQ. CDR3 sequence reads: CASSSWDSTDTQYF. In DNA, the CDR3 is TGCGCCAGCAGCTCGTGGGACAGCACAGATACGCAGTATTTT.

This clonotype was seen at least ten times. CDR3 sequence: CAISAGVTEAFF. DNA of the CDR3: TGTGCCATCAGTGCGGGGGTTACTGAAGCTTTCTTT. The chain recombines TRBV10-3 with TRBJ1-1; maybe TRBD1 (5 bases). Looked up from germline, CDR1 is ENHRY and CDR2 is SYGVKD. The CDR3 covers 12 residues. The germline V and J ends were trimmed by 4 bases and 5 bases, with 8 bases remaining between them.

This clonotype was picked up a small number of times. The V and J genes are TRBV5-1 and TRBJ2-1; D is uncertain. The CDR3 consists of 12 residues. Germline V CDR1 and CDR2: SGHRS, YFSETQ. Trimming took 4 bases from V and 7 from J, leaving 9 bases between them. CDR3 protein: CASSPQVNEQFF. The CDR3 DNA is TGCGCCAGCAGCCCGCAGGTTAATGAGCAGTTCTTC.

In its sample, this clonotype ranks as medium-sized. J is TRBJ2-7 and V is TRBV11-2; 10 positions match TRBD1. The CDR3 spans 14 residues. The ends lost 4 bases at V and 7 bases at J; junction bases unmatched: 7. Per the germline V gene, CDR1 is SGHAT and CDR2 is FQNNGV. The CDR3 nucleotides read TGTGCCAGCAGCTCCGGGACAGGGGTGCGGGAGCAGTACTTC. Translation: CASSSGTGVREQYF.

This clonotype is medium-sized (0.01 to 0.1%) in the sample. The genes are TRBV27 and TRBJ1-2; D remains ambiguous. Trimming removed 6 bases from V and 1 base from J, with 3 bases in between. The CDR3 loop spans 11 amino acids. Germline values: CDR1 MNHEY, CDR2 SMNVEV (reference sequence). The CDR3, as DNA: TGTGCCAGCAGGGATAACTATGGCTACACCTTC. Translation gives CASRDNYGYTF.

This clonotype was counted at least ten times. V and J are TRBV7-9 and TRBJ2-7; a possible D gene is TRBD1 (6 bases). The CDR3 extends over 12 amino acids. Germline V CDR1 and CDR2: SEHNR, FQNEAQ (reference sequence). The V gene lost 3 bases and the J gene lost 4 bases, with 7 bases spanning the gap. The CDR3 loop reads CASSFDRYEQYF. CDR3 in DNA: TGTGCCAGCAGCTTCGACAGGTACGAGCAGTACTTC.

This clonotype was found many times. The chain employs TRBV4-1 and TRBJ2-3, with TRBD2 identical over 8 bases. The CDR3 extends over 16 amino acids. Germline V gene data show CDR1 as MGHRA and CDR2 as YSYEKL. V was clipped by 1 base and J by 6 bases; unmatched bases: 9. The CDR3 sequence is CASSQGASGSSDTQYF. CDR3 in DNA: TGCGCCAGCAGCCAAGGTGCGAGCGGGAGTTCTGATACGCAGTATTTT.

This clonotype has just a few counts. The rearrangement joins TRBV5-1 to TRBJ1-2; D might be TRBD1 (5 bases). The CDR3 has 13 amino acids. Trimming stripped 5 bases from V and 1 base from J, with 9 bases between. Germline CDR1 SGHRS, CDR2 YFSETQ. The CDR3 DNA reads as TGCGCCAGCAGATCGACAGATAACTATGGCTACACCTTC. Its translation is CASRSTDNYGYTF. The full variable domain, its missing parts supplied by reference TRBV5-1 and TRBJ1-2, is KAGVTQTPRYLIKTRGQQVTLSCSPISGHRSVSWYQQTPGQGLQFLFEYFSETQRNKGNFPGRFSGRQFSNSRSEMNVSTLELGDSALYLCASRSTDNYGYTFGSGTRLTVV.

This clonotype was counted a few times. The V and J genes are TRBV20-1 and TRBJ2-7; the match to TRBD1 covers 7 bases. V dropped 6 bases and J dropped 4; count of bases not matched to a gene: 15. The CDR3 runs 15 residues. Germline loops: CDR1 DFQATT, CDR2 SNEGSKA (reference sequence). This CDR3 reads CSAANLQGLGYEQYF. The CDR3 bases are TGCAGTGCCGCCAATTTACAGGGGCTTGGGTACGAGCAGTACTTC.

This clonotype was detected ten times or more. This chain connects TRBV20-1 to TRBJ2-2; 16 bases agree with TRBD2. The ends lost 0 bases at V and 2 bases at J; junction bases unmatched: 9. Germline V gene sequence: CDR1 DFQATT, CDR2 SNEGSKA (reference sequence). There are 20 residues in the CDR3. The CDR3 spells CSARDLGLAGGPRNTGELFF. In nucleotides, the CDR3 is TGCAGTGCTAGAGATTTGGGACTAGCGGGAGGGCCGAGAAACACCGGGGAGCTGTTTTTT.

This clonotype came up a few times. The chain combines TRBV12-3 or TRBV12-4 with TRBJ2-1, with D possibly TRBD2 on 6 matching bases. This CDR3 comprises 13 residues. Deletions cut 5 bases from V and 3 bases from J, with 8 bases between. CDR3 sequence: CASSRELYNEQFF. The CDR3, as DNA: TGTGCCAGCAGTCGGGAGCTCTACAATGAGCAGTTCTTC.